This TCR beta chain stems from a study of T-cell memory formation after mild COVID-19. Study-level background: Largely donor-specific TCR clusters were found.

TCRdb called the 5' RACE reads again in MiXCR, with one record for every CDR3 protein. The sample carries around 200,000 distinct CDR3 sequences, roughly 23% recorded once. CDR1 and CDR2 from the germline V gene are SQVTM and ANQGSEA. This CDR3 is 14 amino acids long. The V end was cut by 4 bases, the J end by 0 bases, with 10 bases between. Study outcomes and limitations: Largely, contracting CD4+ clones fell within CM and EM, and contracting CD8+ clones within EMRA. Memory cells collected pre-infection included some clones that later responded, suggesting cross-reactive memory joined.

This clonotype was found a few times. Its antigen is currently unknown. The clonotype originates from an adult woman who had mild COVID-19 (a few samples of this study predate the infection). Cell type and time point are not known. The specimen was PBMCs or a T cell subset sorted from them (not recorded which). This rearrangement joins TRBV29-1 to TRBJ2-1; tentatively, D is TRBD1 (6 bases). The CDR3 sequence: CSVGQESSYNEQFF. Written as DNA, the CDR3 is TGCAGCGTTGGACAGGAGAGCTCCTACAATGAGCAGTTCTTC.